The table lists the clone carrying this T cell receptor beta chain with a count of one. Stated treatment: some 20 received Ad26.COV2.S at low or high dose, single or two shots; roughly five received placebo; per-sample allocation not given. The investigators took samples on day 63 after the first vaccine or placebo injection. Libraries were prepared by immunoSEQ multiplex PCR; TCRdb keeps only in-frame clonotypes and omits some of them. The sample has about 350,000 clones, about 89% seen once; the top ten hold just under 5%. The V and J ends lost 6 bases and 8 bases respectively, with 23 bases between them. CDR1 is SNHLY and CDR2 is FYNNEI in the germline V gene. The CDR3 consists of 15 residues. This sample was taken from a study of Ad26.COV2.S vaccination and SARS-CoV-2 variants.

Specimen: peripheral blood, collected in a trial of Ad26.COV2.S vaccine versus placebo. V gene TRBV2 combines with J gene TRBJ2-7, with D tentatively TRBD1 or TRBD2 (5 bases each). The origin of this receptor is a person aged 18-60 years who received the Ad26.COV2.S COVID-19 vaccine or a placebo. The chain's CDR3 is CASSDSGTQLLQQYF. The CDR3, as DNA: TGTGCCAGCAGCGACTCCGGGACCCAACTCCTCCAGCAGTACTTC.